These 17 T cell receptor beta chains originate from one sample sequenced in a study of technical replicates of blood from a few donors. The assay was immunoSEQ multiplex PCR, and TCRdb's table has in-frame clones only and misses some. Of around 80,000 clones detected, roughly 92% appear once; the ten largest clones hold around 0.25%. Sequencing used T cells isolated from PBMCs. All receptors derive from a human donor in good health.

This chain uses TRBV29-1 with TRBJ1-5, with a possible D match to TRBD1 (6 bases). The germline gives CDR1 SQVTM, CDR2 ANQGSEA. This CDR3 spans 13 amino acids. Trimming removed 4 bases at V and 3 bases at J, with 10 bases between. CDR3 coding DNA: TGCAGCGTTGTAGGGGGTCTCAATCAGCCCCAGCATTTT. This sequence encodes CSVVGGLNQPQHF.

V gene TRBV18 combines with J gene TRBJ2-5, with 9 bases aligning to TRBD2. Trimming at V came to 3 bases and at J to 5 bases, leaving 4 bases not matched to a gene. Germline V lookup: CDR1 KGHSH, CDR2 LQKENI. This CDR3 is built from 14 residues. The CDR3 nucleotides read TGTGCCAGCTCACCGTCCGGACTAGCGGAGACCCAGTACTTC. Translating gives CASSPSGLAETQYF.

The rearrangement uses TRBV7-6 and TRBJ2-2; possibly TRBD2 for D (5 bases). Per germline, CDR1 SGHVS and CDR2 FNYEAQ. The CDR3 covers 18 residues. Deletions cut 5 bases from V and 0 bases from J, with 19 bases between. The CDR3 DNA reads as TGTGCCAGCAGCCCCCCCCAGAGGAGGACGGCGAACACCGGGGAGCTGTTTTTT. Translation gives CASSPPQRRTANTGELFF. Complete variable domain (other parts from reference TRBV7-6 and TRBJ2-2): GAGVSQSPRYKVTKRGQDVALRCDPISGHVSLYWYRQALGQGPEFLTYFNYEAQQDKSGLPNDRFSAERPEGSISTLTIQRTEQRDSAMYRCASSPPQRRTANTGELFFGEGSRLTVL.

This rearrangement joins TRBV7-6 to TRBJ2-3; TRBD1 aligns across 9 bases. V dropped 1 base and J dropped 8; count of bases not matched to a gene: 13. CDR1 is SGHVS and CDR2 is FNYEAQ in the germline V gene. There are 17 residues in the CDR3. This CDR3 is CASSLGDRVVRHGTQYF. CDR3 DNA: TGTGCCAGCAGCTTAGGGGACAGGGTGGTGAGGCATGGTACGCAGTATTTT.

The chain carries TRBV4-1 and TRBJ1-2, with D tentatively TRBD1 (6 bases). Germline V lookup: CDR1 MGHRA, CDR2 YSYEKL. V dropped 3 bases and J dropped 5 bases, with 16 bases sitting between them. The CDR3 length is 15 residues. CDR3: CASSQEETGQYGYTF. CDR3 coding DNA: TGCGCCAGCAGCCAGGAAGAGACAGGACAATATGGCTACACCTTC.

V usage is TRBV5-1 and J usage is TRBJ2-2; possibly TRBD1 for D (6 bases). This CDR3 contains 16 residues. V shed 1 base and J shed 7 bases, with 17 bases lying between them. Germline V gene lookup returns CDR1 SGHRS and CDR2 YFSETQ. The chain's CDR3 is CASSLSQGRGNGELFF. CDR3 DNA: TGCGCCAGCAGCTTGTCTCAGGGGCGCGGTAACGGGGAGCTGTTTTTT.

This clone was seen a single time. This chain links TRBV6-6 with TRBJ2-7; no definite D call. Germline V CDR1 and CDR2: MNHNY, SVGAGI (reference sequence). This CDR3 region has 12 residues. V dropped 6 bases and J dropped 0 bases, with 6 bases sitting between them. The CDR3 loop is CASSPSSYEQYF. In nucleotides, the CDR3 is TGTGCCAGCAGCCCGAGCTCCTACGAGCAGTACTTC.

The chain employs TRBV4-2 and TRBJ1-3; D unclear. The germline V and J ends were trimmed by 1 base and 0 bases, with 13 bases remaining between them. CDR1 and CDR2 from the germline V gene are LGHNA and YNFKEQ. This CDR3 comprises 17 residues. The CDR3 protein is CASSQGATAGSGNTIYF. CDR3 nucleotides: TGTGCCAGCAGCCAAGGAGCTACGGCAGGCTCTGGAAACACCATATATTTT.

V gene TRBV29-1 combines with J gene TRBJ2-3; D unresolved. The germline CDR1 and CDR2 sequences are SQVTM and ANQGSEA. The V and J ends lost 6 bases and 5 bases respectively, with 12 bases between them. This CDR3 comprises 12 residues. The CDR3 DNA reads TGCAGCGTGGTCCTGAGTGGAGATACGCAGTATTTT. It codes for CSVVLSGDTQYF.

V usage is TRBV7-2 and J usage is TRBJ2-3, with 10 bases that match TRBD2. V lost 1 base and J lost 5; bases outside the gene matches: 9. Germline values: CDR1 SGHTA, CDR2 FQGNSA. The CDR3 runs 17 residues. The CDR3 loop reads CASSLVGTSVGVDTQYF. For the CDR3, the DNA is TGTGCCAGCAGCTTAGTTGGGACTAGCGTGGGGGTAGATACGCAGTATTTT.

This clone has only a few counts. The CDR3 coding sequence is TGTGCCAGCAGGCGGGGGGCAGGGCCCTACGAGCAGTACTTC. Translating gives CASRRGAGPYEQYF. This rearrangement joins TRBV28 to TRBJ2-7; 8 bases map to TRBD2. V lost 6 bases and J lost 2; bases outside the gene matches: 6. Germline V lookup: CDR1 MDHEN, CDR2 SYDVKM. The CDR3 loop spans 14 amino acids.

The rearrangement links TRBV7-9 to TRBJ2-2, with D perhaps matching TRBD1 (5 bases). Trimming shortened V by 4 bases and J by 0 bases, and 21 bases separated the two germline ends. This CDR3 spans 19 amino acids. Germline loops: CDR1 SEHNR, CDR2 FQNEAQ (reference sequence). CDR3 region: CASSSPPVGPIANTGELFF. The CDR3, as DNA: TGTGCCAGCAGCTCACCCCCTGTGGGGCCAATAGCGAACACCGGGGAGCTGTTTTTT.

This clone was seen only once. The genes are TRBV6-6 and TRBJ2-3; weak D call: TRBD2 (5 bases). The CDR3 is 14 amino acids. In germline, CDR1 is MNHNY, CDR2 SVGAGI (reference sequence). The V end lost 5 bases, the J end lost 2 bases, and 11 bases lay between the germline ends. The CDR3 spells CASSKLATTDTQYF. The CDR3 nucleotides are TGTGCCAGCAGTAAGTTAGCGACCACAGATACGCAGTATTTT.

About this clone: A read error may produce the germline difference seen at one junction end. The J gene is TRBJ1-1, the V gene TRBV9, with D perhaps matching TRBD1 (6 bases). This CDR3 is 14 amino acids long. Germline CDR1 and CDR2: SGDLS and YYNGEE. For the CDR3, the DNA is TGTGCCAGCACCGTACAGGGAATGAACACTGAAGCTTTCTTT. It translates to CASTVQGMNTEAFF.

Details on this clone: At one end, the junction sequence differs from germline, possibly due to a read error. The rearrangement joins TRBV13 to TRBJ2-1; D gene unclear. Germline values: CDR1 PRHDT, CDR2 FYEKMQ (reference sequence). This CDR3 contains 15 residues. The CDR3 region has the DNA TGTGCCAGCAGCCTAGGGCTACCTAGAATCCCTGAGCAGTTCTTC. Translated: CASSLGLPRIPEQFF.

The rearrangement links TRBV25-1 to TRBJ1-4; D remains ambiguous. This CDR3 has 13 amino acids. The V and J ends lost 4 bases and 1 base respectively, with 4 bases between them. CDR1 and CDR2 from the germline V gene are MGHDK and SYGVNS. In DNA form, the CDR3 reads TGTGCCAGCAGTGGGCTAACTAATGAAAAACTGTTTTTT. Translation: CASSGLTNEKLFF.

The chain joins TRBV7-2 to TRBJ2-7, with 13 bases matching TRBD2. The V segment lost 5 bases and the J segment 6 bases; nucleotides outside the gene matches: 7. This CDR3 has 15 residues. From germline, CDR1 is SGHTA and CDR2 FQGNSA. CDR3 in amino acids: CASSPLAGGPSEQYF. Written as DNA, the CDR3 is TGTGCCAGCAGCCCACTAGCGGGGGGGCCCAGCGAGCAGTACTTC.